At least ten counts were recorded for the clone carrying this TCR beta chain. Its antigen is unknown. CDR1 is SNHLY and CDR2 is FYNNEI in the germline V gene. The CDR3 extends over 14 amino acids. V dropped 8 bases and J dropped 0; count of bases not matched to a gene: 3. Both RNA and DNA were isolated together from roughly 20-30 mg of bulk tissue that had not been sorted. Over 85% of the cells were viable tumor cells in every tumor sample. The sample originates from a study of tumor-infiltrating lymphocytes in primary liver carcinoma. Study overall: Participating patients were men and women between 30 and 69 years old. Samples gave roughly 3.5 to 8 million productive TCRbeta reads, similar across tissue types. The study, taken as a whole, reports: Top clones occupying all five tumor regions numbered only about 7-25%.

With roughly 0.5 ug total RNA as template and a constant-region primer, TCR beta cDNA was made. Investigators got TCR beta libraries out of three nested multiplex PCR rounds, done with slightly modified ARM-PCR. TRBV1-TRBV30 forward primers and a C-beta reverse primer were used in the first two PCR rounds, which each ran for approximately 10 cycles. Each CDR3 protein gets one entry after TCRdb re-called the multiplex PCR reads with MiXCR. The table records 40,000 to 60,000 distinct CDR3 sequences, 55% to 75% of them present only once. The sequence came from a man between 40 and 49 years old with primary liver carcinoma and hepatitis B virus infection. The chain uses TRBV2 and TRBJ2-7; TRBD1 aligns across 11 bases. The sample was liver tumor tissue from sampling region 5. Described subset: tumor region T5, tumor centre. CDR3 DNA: TGTGCCAGCGGACAGGGGGCGATCTCCTACGAGCAGTACTTC. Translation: CASGQGAISYEQYF.